This entry lists 20 T cell receptor beta chains sequenced from one sample in a study of cytomegalovirus exposure and HLA in healthy donors. The PCR was carried out with 60 Vbeta primers and 13 Jbeta primers. Data came from immunoSEQ multiplex PCR; TCRdb stores just in-frame clones and leaves some out. Among 110,000 or so clones listed, 70% to 85% were seen once. What was sequenced was PBMCs. The receptors were sampled from a middle-aged man in good health and CMV-seropositive.

This clone was seen only once. The chain links TRBV19 to TRBJ2-7; D might be TRBD1 (6 bases). The CDR3 consists of 14 residues. The ends were cut back, 10 bases at V and 0 bases at J, with 16 bases in the middle. The germline V gene has CDR1 LNHDA and CDR2 SQIVND (reference sequence). CDR3 nucleotides: TGTGCCACCAAATCCCCAGGGGCCTCCTACGAGCAGTACTTC. Translated, it gives CATKSPGASYEQYF. Full variable domain (missing parts from reference TRBV19 and TRBJ2-7): DGGITQSPKYLFRKEGQNVTLSCEQNLNHDAMYWYRQDPGQGLRLIYYSQIVNDFQKGDIAEGYSVSREKKESFPLTVTSAQKNPTAFYLCATKSPGASYEQYFGPGTRLTVT.

The CDR3 coding sequence is TGTGCCAGCAGCTTACGGACAGGGGTTACCACCGGGGAGCTGTTTTTT. Translation gives CASSLRTGVTTGELFF. The chain combines TRBV7-9 with TRBJ2-2, with 9 positions matching TRBD1. Trimming took 2 bases from V and 4 from J; bases not matched to a gene: 5. Per germline, CDR1 SEHNR and CDR2 FQNEAQ (reference sequence). CDR3 length: 16 amino acids.

The chain combines TRBV6-5 with TRBJ1-3; D may be TRBD1 (5 bases). V was cut by 6 bases and J by 7 bases, with 19 bases left in between. This CDR3 is built from 15 residues. CDR1 and CDR2 from the germline V gene are MNHEY and SVGAGI. The CDR3: CASSRRGAGLNTIYF. The CDR3 DNA reads TGTGCCAGCAGCCGAAGGGGTGCGGGACTGAACACCATATATTTT.

The chain employs TRBV4-3 and TRBJ1-1; 8 positions match TRBD1. Germline V gives CDR1 LGHNA, CDR2 YSLEER. CDR3 length equals 18 residues. V gave up 0 bases and J gave up 0 bases; unmatched junction bases: 9. The DNA of the CDR3 is TGCGCCAGCAGCCAAGATTGGACGCAGGGGGCTGTGAACACTGAAGCTTTCTTT. It is translated as CASSQDWTQGAVNTEAFF.

V and J are TRBV7-9 and TRBJ2-3; 7 bases line up with TRBD1. Trimming removed 6 bases from V and 8 bases from J; junction bases left unmatched: 5. This CDR3 is 12 amino acids long. Per germline, CDR1 SEHNR and CDR2 FQNEAQ (reference sequence). CDR3 in amino acids: CASRIPGGTQYF. CDR3 sequence (DNA): TGTGCCAGCAGAATCCCAGGGGGTACGCAGTATTTT.

This clone was detected only a few times. The chain combines TRBV7-9 with TRBJ1-4; D might be TRBD1 (6 bases). Per germline, CDR1 SEHNR and CDR2 FQNEAQ (reference sequence). The CDR3 totals 15 residues. V gave up 5 bases and J gave up 7 bases, with 17 bases separating them. The CDR3 spells CASSAPQGRGEKLFF. The CDR3 DNA sequence: TGTGCCAGCAGCGCACCACAGGGTCGTGGTGAAAAACTGTTTTTT.

The rearrangement joins TRBV4-3 to TRBJ2-1, with 7 bases that match TRBD2. In germline, CDR1 is LGHNA, CDR2 YSLEER. This CDR3 spans 16 amino acids. The V and J ends lost 0 bases and 2 bases, in that order; junction bases with no gene match: 4. As DNA, the CDR3 is TGCGCCAGCAGCCAAGACTGGGGGGGAGCCTACAATGAGCAGTTCTTC. Translated: CASSQDWGGAYNEQFF.

Written as DNA, the CDR3 is TGTGCCATCAGTGAGTCAGTCGGACTAGTTCGCGGCGAGCAGTACTTC. It codes for CAISESVGLVRGEQYF. The chain is built from TRBV10-3 and TRBJ2-7; 7 nucleotides agree with TRBD2. Germline CDR1 reads ENHRY; CDR2 reads SYGVKD. V gave up 0 bases and J gave up 6 bases; unmatched junction bases: 11. The CDR3 contains 16 residues.

The chain is built from TRBV7-9 and TRBJ2-5, with 10 nucleotides matching TRBD2. The trim removed 5 bases at V and 4 bases at J, leaving 7 bases unmatched. This CDR3 spans 15 amino acids. The germline V gene encodes CDR1 SEHNR and CDR2 FQNEAQ (reference sequence). The CDR3 spells CASSVSGGAVETQYF. As DNA, the CDR3 is TGTGCCAGCAGCGTCAGCGGGGGGGCCGTAGAGACCCAGTACTTC.

V gene TRBV7-9 combines with J gene TRBJ1-4, with D perhaps TRBD1 (6 bases). Per germline, CDR1 SEHNR and CDR2 FQNEAQ (reference sequence). CDR3 length equals 15 residues. Trimming took off 5 bases at V and 5 bases at J, with 15 bases between the two ends. The CDR3 reads CASSPRTARNEKLFF. The DNA for the CDR3 is TGTGCCAGCAGCCCGAGGACAGCGCGGAATGAAAAACTGTTTTTT. The variable domain in full, with the rest retrieved from reference TRBV7-9 and TRBJ1-4, is DTGVSQNPRHKITKRGQNVTFRCDPISEHNRLYWYRQTLGQGPEFLTYFQNEAQLEKSRLLSDRFSAERPKGSFSTLEIQRTEQGDSAMYLCASSPRTARNEKLFFGSGTQLSVL.

J is TRBJ2-4 and V is TRBV4-2, with 12 nucleotides matching TRBD1. The CDR3 contains 18 residues. Germline CDR1 reads LGHNA; CDR2 reads YNFKEQ. V lost 0 bases and J lost 1; bases outside the gene matches: 4. The CDR3: CASSQDLGQGAAKNIQYF. The CDR3 region has the DNA TGTGCCAGCAGCCAAGATCTGGGACAGGGGGCTGCCAAAAACATTCAGTACTTC.

This clone came up a few times. The chain carries TRBV12-2 and TRBJ2-7; the table gives TRBD1 as D, unverified against the DNA. TRBV12-2 is marked as a pseudogene. The CDR3 spans 19 residues. CDR3 protein: CASRLRAGHWTLPGYEQYF. Written as DNA, the CDR3 is TGTGCAAGTCGCCTACGAGCCGGCCACTGGACACTCCCTGGGTACGAGCAGTACTTC.

The rearrangement joins TRBV6-5 to TRBJ2-2; TRBD2 aligns across 13 bases. The CDR3 runs to 15 residues. CDR1 is MNHEY, CDR2 SVGAGI, per germline. V shed 6 bases, J shed 6 bases, and the junction held 4 bases outside the gene matches. The CDR3 DNA is TGTGCCAGCAGACGAACTAGCGGGGGGGCCGGGGAGCTGTTTTTT. Translation gives CASRRTSGGAGELFF.

The chain uses TRBV30 and TRBJ1-1, with 7 bases aligning to TRBD1. The V segment lost 5 bases and the J segment 5 bases; nucleotides outside the gene matches: 2. The CDR3 is 11 residues long. Germline V gene sequence: CDR1 GTSNPN, CDR2 SVGIG (reference sequence). This CDR3 is CAWDRETEAFF. In nucleotides, the CDR3 is TGTGCCTGGGACAGGGAAACTGAAGCTTTCTTT.

The rearrangement uses TRBV11-2 and TRBJ2-5, with 8 bases identical to TRBD2. There are 17 residues in the CDR3. V shed 8 bases and J 1 base; nucleotides not matched to a gene: 15. From germline, CDR1 is SGHAT and CDR2 FQNNGV. CDR3 bases: TGTGCCAGCCGGGGTGTAGGGGTAGCGGGGTCCCAAGAGACCCAGTACTTC. Its translation is CASRGVGVAGSQETQYF.

This clone appeared once. The V gene is TRBV25-1, the J gene TRBJ1-6, with D possibly TRBD1 on 6 matching bases. The V end was cut by 10 bases, the J end by 0 bases, with 16 bases between. Germline CDR1 reads MGHDK; CDR2 reads SYGVNS. This CDR3 is 16 amino acids long. In DNA form, the CDR3 reads TGTGCCACCGCGGACAGTCCGAGCTCCTATAATTCACCCCTCCACTTT. Translating gives CATADSPSSYNSPLHF.

The chain couples TRBV27 to TRBJ2-5, with 7 bases identical to TRBD2. The assigned J gene may be wrong: the sequence end matches TRBJ2-7 better. The CDR3 sequence is 14 residues long. Germline lookup yields CDR1 MNHEY and CDR2 SMNVEV (reference sequence). The CDR3 loop reads CASSQWGGAYEQYF. The CDR3 nucleotides read TGTGCCAGCAGCCAATGGGGGGGGGCCTACGAGCAGTACTTC.

The V call is TRBV21-1, the J call TRBJ2-7; the DNA was not compared with TRBD2, the D call given in the table. TRBV21-1 is flagged as a pseudogene. This CDR3 has 20 residues. CDR3 residues: CASSNGGGSGHFPAIYEQYF. The CDR3 nucleotides are TGTGCCAGCAGCAATGGGGGGGGGTCTGGCCATTTCCCGGCCATCTACGAGCAGTACTTC.

The chain combines TRBV11-2 with TRBJ2-5, with 7 bases fitting TRBD1. From germline, CDR1 is SGHAT and CDR2 FQNNGV. The CDR3 is 14 residues long. V was pared by 3 bases and J by 5 bases, with 6 bases of the junction left unmatched. CDR3 nucleotides: TGTGCCAGCAGCTTTTACAGGGGTAGGGAGACCCAGTACTTC. It is translated as CASSFYRGRETQYF.

This chain links TRBV7-2 with TRBJ2-7, with D possibly being TRBD1 (5 bases). Trimming took off 3 bases at V and 7 bases at J, with 10 bases between the two ends. The CDR3 consists of 12 residues. Looked up from germline, CDR1 is SGHTA and CDR2 is FQGNSA. CDR3 coding DNA: TGTGCCAGCAGCTTGCTCAGGGCGGAGCAGTACTTC. Its translation is CASSLLRAEQYF.